The entry below describes one TCR beta chain. Its target is unknown. cDNA synthesis used the whole RNA isolate, giving expressed TCRB sequences. The method was immunoSEQ multiplex PCR; TCRdb's version includes in-frame clones alone and lacks a portion of them. The sample contains about 140,000 clones, roughly 10% of which appear only once. This sample stems from a study of beta chain features in type 1 diabetes. Study in general: No age, gender or cell yield differences were seen between patients and healthy donors. Study conclusions and caveats: Small HLA sub-analyses could not settle whether HLA shapes TCRB rearrangement. In all four CD4+ subsets, TCRB CDR3 length was significantly, moderately reduced in type 1 diabetes.

V lost 3 bases and J 2 bases, leaving 11 bases between the germline ends. This CDR3 comprises 14 residues. Germline lookup yields CDR1 SEHNR and CDR2 FQNEAQ (reference sequence). The genes are TRBV7-9 and TRBJ2-7, with D possibly TRBD1 on 5 matching bases. Sequenced input: central memory CD4+ T cells from blood. This clonotype originated in a woman in her thirties or forties in good health. The CDR3 sequence is CASSFDSATYEQYF. In DNA, the CDR3 is TGTGCCAGCAGCTTCGACAGCGCGACCTACGAGCAGTACTTC.